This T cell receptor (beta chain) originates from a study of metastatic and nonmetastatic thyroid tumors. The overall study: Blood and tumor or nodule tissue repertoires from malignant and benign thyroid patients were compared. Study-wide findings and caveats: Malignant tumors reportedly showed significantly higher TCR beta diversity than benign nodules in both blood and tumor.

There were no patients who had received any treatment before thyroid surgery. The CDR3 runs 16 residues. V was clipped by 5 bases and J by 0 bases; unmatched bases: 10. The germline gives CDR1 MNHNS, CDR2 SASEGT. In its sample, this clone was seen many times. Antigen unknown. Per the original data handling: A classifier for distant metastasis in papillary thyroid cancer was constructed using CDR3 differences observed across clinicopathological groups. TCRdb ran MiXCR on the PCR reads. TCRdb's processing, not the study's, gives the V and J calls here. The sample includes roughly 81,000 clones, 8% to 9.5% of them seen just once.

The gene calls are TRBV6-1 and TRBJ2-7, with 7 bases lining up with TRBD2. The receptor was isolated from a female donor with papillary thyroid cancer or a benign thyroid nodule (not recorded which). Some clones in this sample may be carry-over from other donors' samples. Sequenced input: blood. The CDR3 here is CASSTPAGEFSYEQYF. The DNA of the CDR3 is TGTGCCAGCAGTACACCTGCGGGGGAATTCTCCTACGAGCAGTACTTC.